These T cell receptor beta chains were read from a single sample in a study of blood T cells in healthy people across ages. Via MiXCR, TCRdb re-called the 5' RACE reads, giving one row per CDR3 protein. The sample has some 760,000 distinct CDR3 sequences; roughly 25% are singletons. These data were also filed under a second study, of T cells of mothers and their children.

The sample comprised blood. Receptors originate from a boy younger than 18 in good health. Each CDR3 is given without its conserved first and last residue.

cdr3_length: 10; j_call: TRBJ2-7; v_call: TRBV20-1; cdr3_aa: SARPFTDEQY
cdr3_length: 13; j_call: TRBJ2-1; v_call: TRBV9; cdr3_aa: ASSLSLGLSVEQF
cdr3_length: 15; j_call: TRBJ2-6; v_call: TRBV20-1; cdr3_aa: SARDWSAVSGANVLT
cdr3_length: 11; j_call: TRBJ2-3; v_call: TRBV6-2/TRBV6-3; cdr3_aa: ASSYQGPTREY
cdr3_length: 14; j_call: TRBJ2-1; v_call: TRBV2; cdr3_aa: ASSQTGVAGHNEQF
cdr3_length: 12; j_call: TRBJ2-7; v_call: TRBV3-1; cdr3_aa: ASSQGDSPYEQY
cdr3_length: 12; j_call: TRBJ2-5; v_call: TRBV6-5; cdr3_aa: ASIAIGGGETQY
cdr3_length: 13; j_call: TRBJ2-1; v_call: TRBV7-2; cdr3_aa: ASSLASGTTNEQF
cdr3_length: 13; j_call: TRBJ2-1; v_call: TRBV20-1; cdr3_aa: SARPIPDLGNEQF
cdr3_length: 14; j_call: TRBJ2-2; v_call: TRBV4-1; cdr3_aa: ASSPVLRADTGELF
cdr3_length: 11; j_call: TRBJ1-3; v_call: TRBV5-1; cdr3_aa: ASSADALDTIY
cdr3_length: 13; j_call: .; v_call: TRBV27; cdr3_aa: ASSLMGTGVREQY
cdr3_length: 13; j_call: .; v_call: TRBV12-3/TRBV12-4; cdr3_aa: ASSLSGSWTYEQY
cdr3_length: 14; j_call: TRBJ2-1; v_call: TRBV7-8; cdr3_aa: ASATGRTGSYNEQF
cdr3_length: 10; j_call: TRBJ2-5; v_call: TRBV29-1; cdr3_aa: SVDPSGETQY
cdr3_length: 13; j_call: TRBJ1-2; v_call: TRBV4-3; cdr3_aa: ASSRKQGALGGYT
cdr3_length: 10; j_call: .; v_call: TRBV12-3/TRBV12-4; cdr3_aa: ASSNLWIEQF
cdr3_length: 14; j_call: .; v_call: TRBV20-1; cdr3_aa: SASTAEAGSYNEQF
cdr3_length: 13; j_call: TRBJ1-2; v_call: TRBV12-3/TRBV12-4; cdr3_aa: ASSLALVTSDATS
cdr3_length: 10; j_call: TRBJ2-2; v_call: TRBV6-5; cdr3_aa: ASSVSGGELF
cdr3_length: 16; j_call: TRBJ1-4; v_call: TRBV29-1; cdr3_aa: SVERWQAVPTFNEKLF
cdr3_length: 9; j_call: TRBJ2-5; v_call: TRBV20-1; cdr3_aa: SAGNQETQY
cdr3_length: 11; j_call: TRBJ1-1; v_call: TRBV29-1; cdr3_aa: SVMGRLNTEAF
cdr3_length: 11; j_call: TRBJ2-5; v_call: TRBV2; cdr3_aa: ASSELGRQTQY
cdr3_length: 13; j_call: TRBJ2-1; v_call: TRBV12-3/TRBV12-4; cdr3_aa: ASSWTVWGYNEQF
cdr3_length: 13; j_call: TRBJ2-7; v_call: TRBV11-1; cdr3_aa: ASSYPPPSGYEQY
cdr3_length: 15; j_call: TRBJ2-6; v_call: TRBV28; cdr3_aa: ASSLTGLRSGANVLT
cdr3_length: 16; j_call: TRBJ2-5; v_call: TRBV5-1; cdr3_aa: ASSLGDRDLPQRETQY
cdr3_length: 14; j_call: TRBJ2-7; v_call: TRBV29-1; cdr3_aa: SVEASATGTDYEQY
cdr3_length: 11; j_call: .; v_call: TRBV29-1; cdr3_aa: SVEDGLVGEQF
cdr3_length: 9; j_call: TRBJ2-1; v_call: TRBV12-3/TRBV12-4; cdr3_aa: ASSLFNEQF
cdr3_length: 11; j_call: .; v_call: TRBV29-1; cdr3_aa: SVTGTGGYEQY
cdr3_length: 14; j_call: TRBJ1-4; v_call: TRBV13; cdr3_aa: ASSVRTRLVGEKLF
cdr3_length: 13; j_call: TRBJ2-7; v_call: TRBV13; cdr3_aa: ASSLEREAKYEQY
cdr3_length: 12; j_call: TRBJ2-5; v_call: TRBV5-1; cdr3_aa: ASTRVTNQETQY
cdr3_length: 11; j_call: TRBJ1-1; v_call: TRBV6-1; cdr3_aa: ASSSGGATEAF
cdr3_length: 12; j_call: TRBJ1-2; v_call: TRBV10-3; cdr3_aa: AISDQQGARGYT
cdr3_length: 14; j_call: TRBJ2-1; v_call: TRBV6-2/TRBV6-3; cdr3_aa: ASGRIGSSSYNEQF
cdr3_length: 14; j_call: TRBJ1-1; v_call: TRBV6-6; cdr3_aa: ASSPFARGSHTEAF
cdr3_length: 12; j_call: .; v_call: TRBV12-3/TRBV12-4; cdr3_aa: ASSLPGAPYEQY
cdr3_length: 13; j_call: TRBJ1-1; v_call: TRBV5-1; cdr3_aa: ASSGQGAWNTEAF
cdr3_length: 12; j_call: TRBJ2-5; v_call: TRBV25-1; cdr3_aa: ASSESNRVETQY
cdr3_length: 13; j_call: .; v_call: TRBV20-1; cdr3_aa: SADDLGLAVYEQY